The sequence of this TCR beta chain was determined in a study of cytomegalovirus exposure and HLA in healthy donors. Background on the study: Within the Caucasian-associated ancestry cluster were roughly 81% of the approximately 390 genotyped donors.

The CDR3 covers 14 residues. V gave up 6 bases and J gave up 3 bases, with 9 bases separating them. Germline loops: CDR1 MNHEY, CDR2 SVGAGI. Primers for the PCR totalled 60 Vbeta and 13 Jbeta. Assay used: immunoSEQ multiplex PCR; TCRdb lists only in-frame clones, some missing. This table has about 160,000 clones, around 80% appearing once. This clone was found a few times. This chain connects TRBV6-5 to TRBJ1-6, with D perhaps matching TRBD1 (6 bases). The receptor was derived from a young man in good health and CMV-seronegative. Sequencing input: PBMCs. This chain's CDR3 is CASSRDNYNSPLHF. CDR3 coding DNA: TGTGCCAGCAGCCGGGACAACTATAATTCACCCCTCCACTTT.